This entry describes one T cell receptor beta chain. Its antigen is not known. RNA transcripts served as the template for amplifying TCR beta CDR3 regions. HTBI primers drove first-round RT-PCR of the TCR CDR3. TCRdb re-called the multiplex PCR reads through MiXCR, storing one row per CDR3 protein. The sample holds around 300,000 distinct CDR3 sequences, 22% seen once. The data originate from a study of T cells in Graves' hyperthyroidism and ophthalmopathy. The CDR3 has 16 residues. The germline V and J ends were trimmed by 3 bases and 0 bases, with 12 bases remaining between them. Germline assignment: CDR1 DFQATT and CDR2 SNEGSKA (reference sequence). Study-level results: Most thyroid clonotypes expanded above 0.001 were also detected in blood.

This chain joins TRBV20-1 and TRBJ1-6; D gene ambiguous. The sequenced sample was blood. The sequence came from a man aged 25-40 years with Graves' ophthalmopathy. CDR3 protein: CSAREGWSSYNSPLHF. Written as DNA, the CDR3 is TGCAGTGCTAGGGAAGGCTGGAGCTCCTATAATTCACCCCTCCACTTT.